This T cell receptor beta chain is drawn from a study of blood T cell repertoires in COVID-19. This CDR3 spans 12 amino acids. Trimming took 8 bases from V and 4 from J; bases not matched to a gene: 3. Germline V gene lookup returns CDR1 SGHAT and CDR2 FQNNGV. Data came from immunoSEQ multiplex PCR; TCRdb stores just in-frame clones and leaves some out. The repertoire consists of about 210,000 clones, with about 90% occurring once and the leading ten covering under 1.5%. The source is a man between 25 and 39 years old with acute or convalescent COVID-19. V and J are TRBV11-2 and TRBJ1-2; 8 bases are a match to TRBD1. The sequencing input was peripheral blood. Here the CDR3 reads CASVDRGYGYTF. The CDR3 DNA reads TGTGCCAGCGTCGACAGGGGCTATGGCTACACCTTC.